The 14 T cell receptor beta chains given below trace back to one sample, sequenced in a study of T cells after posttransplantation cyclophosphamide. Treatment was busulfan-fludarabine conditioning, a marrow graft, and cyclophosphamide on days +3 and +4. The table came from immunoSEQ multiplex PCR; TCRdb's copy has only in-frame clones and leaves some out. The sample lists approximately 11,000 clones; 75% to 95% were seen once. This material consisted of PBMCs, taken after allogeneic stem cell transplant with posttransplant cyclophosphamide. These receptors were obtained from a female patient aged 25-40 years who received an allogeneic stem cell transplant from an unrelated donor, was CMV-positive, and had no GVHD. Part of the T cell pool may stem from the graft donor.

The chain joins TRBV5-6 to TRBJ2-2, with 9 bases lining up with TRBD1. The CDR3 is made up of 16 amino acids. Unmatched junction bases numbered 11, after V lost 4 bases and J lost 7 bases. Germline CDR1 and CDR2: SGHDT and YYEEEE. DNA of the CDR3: TGTGCCAGCAGCGGCGACAGGGGGGAAGGGGTCGGGGAGCTGTTTTTT. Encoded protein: CASSGDRGEGVGELFF.

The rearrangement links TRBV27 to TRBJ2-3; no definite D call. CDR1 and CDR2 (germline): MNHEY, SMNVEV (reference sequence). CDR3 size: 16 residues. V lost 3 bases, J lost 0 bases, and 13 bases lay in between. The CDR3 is CASSLVGGTSTDTQYF. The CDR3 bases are TGTGCCAGCAGTTTGGTAGGCGGAACCAGCACAGATACGCAGTATTTT.

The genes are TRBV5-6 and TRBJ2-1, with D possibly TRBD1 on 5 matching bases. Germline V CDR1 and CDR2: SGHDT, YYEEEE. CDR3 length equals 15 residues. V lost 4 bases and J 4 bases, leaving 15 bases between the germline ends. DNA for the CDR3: TGTGCCAGCAGCCTCAGGGTTTTTGGGTACAATGAGCAGTTCTTC. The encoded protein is CASSLRVFGYNEQFF.

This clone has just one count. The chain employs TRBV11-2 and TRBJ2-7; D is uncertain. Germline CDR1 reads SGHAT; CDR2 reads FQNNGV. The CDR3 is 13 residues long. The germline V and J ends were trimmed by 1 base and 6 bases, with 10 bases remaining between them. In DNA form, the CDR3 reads TGTGCCAGCAGCTTAGTCTTCAGAACCGAGCAGTACTTC. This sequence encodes CASSLVFRTEQYF.

The DNA of the CDR3 is TGTGCCAGCTCACCGATGGGACTAGCGTTGGATGAGCAGTTCTTC. This gives the protein CASSPMGLALDEQFF. The chain has TRBV18 and TRBJ2-1; 10 nucleotides match TRBD2. With V trimmed by 3 bases and J by 8 bases, 7 bases remained unmatched. This CDR3 contains 15 residues. Germline assignment: CDR1 KGHSH and CDR2 LQKENI. Drawing the rest from reference TRBV18 and TRBJ2-1, the complete variable domain is NAGVMQNPRHLVRRRGQEARLRCSPMKGHSHVYWYRQLPEEGLKFMVYLQKENIIDESGMPKERFSAEFPKEGPSILRIQQVVRGDSAAYFCASSPMGLALDEQFFGPGTRLTVL.

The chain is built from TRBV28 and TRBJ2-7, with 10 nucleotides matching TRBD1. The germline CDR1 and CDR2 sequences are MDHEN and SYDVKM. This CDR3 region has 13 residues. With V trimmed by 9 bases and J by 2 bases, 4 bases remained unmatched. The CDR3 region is CASRGTGAYEQYF. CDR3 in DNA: TGTGCCAGTAGGGGGACAGGGGCCTACGAGCAGTACTTC.

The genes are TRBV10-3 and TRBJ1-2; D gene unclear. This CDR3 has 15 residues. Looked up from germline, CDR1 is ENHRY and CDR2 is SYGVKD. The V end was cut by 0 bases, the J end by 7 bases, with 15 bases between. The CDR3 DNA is TGTGCCATCAGTGAGTCGAGGGTGGGCAATCCTGGCTACACCTTC. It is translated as CAISESRVGNPGYTF.

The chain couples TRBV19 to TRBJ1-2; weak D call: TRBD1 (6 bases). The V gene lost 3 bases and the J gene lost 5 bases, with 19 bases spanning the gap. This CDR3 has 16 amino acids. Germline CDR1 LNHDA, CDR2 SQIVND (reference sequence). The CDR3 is CASSIFIAGASYGYTF. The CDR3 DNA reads TGTGCCAGTAGTATTTTTATCGCAGGGGCGTCATATGGCTACACCTTC.

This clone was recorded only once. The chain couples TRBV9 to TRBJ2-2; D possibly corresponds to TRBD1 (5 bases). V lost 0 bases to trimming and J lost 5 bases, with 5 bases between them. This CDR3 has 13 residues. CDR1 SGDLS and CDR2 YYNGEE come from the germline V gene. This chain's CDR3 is CASSVAGTGELFF. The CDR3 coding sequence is TGTGCCAGCAGCGTAGCAGGGACCGGGGAGCTGTTTTTT.

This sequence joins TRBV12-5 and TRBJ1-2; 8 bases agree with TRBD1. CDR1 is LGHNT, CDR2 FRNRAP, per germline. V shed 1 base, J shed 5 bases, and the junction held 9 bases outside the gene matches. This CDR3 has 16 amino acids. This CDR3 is CASGLAETGAFYGYTF. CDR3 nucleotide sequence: TGTGCTAGTGGTTTGGCCGAGACAGGGGCTTTTTATGGCTACACCTTC.

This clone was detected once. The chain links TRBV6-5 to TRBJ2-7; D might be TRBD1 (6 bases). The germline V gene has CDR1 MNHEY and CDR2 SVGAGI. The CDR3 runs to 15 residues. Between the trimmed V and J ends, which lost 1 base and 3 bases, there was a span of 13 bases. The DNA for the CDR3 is TGTGCCAGCAGTTACTTGCCCGCAGGGGTCTACGAGCAGTACTTC. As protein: CASSYLPAGVYEQYF.

The chain's CDR3 is CASSPVRGGNTEAFF. As DNA, the CDR3 is TGTGCCAGCAGCCCCGTCAGGGGTGGGAACACTGAAGCTTTCTTT. This rearrangement joins TRBV5-4 to TRBJ1-1; possible D gene TRBD1, 6 bases. Trimming removed 4 bases at V and 1 base at J, with 14 bases between. The CDR3 has 15 residues. Germline V gives CDR1 SGHNT, CDR2 YYREEE (reference sequence).

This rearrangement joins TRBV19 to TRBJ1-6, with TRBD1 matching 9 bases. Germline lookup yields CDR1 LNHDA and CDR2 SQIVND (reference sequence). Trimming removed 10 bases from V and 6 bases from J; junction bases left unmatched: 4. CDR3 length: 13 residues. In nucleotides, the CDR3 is TGTGCCACGGGACAGGGCGGTAATTCACCCCTCCACTTT. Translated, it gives CATGQGGNSPLHF.

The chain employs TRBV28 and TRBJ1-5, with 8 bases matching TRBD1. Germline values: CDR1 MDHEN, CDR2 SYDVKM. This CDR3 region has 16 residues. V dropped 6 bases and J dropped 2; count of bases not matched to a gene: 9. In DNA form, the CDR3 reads TGTGCCAGCAGCCCCTCCCAGGGGGCCGGCAATCAGCCCCAGCATTTT. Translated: CASSPSQGAGNQPQHF. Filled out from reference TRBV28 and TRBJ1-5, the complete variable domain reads DVKVTQSSRYLVKRTGEKVFLECVQDMDHENMFWYRQDPGLGLRLIYFSYDVKMKEKGDIPEGYSVSREKKERFSLILESASTNQTSMYLCASSPSQGAGNQPQHFGDGTRLSIL.